The 16 T cell receptor beta chains listed next were all sequenced from one sample in a study of control samples from healthy donors and cancer patients. The protocol was immunoSEQ multiplex PCR, while the TCRdb copy is restricted to in-frame clones and leaves out a portion. The sample contains some 140,000 clones, roughly 89% of which appear only once. Sequenced: blood. The receptors stem from a man in his thirties or forties in good health.

J is TRBJ2-2 and V is TRBV28, with a weak D call TRBD1 (5 bases). The germline V gene encodes CDR1 MDHEN and CDR2 SYDVKM. V was shortened by 10 bases and J by 5 bases, with 17 bases between the two germline ends. This CDR3 is 14 amino acids long. The CDR3 DNA is TGTGCCACCCTGCTCCAGGGCGGAACCGGGGAGCTGTTTTTT. Protein product: CATLLQGGTGELFF.

This rearrangement joins TRBV6-2 or TRBV6-3 to TRBJ2-7, with 13 nucleotides matching TRBD2. CDR1 is MNHEY and CDR2 is SVGEGT in the germline V gene. J gave up 6 bases and V 6 bases, and 5 bases lay outside the gene matches. The CDR3 has 14 amino acids. CDR3 sequence: CASSRGLAGAEQYF. Written as DNA, the CDR3 is TGTGCCAGCAGCAGAGGACTAGCGGGAGCCGAGCAGTACTTC.

The chain carries TRBV24-1 and TRBJ2-7; TRBD1 agrees at 8 bases. V shed 4 bases and J 2 bases; nucleotides not matched to a gene: 18. Germline lookup yields CDR1 KGHDR and CDR2 SFDVKD. The CDR3 has 19 amino acids. The CDR3 coding sequence is TGTGCCACCAGTGACCAAACCGACAGGGGCAGACAACCCACCTACGAGCAGTACTTC. It codes for CATSDQTDRGRQPTYEQYF.

The chain couples TRBV28 to TRBJ2-7; D is unclear. CDR3 length: 10 amino acids. V was clipped by 6 bases and J by 3 bases, with 3 bases between them. The germline V gene has CDR1 MDHEN and CDR2 SYDVKM. The CDR3 protein is CASSRYEQYF. The CDR3 DNA follows: TGTGCCAGCAGCCGCTACGAGCAGTACTTC.

This sequence joins TRBV28 and TRBJ1-5, with D possibly matching TRBD1 (5 bases). V was cut by 8 bases and J by 2 bases, with 13 bases left in between. CDR1 and CDR2 from the germline V gene are MDHEN and SYDVKM. This CDR3 region has 14 residues. The CDR3 nucleotides are TGTGCCAGCGGGCGAGGGGCTGGCAATCAGCCCCAGCATTTT. Its protein is CASGRGAGNQPQHF.

This chain uses TRBV6-5 with TRBJ2-5, with 9 nucleotides matching TRBD1. Trimming at V came to 4 bases and at J to 5 bases, leaving 8 bases not matched to a gene. CDR3 length: 15 residues. Germline CDR1 MNHEY, CDR2 SVGAGI. The CDR3: CASSSSGTGHETQYF. The DNA of the CDR3 is TGTGCCAGCAGTTCCTCCGGGACAGGGCACGAGACCCAGTACTTC.

This sequence joins TRBV5-1 and TRBJ2-3; TRBD2 agrees at 12 bases. Trimming at V came to 4 bases and at J to 1 base, leaving 10 bases not matched to a gene. Germline lookup yields CDR1 SGHRS and CDR2 YFSETQ. The CDR3 length is 18 residues. The CDR3 spells CASSTRQRLAGGTDTQYF. CDR3 DNA: TGCGCCAGCAGCACACGCCAAAGACTAGCGGGAGGCACAGATACGCAGTATTTT.

The J gene is TRBJ2-7, the V gene TRBV30; 10 bases agree with TRBD1. CDR3 length: 13 amino acids. Germline CDR1 reads GTSNPN; CDR2 reads SVGIG (reference sequence). After removal of 5 bases from V and 1 base from J, the junction contained 2 bases not matched to a gene. DNA of the CDR3: TGTGCCTGGTGGGGACAGGGGTCCTACGAGCAGTACTTC. This codes for CAWWGQGSYEQYF.

J is TRBJ2-1 and V is TRBV3-1 (or the pseudogene TRBV3-2); tentatively, D is TRBD1 or TRBD2 (5 bases each). CDR1 is LGHDT and CDR2 is YNNKEL in the germline V gene (reference sequence). Trimming pared 2 bases from V and 4 bases from J, leaving 15 bases between. There are 16 residues in the CDR3. The CDR3 region has the DNA TGTGCCAGCAGCCAACTTGGGGGAACCCTTTACAATGAGCAGTTCTTC. Protein sequence: CASSQLGGTLYNEQFF.

This clone was seen once. CDR3: CASSVGLAGGDWGEDTQYF. The CDR3 DNA follows: TGTGCCAGCAGCGTAGGACTAGCGGGGGGCGATTGGGGCGAAGATACGCAGTATTTT. The V gene is TRBV9, the J gene TRBJ2-3, with 13 bases fitting TRBD2. The CDR3 extends over 19 amino acids. In germline, CDR1 is SGDLS, CDR2 YYNGEE. V shed 0 bases, J shed 5 bases, and the junction held 12 bases outside the gene matches.

This clone turned up a few times. CDR3 nucleotide sequence: TGTGCCAGCAGTGAACCGGTGGGCGGTAGCAATGAGCAGTTCTTC. Amino acids: CASSEPVGGSNEQFF. This chain links TRBV6-4 with TRBJ2-1; no definite D call. The CDR3 has 15 residues. Germline CDR1 is MRHNA and CDR2 is SNTAGT. Trimming left V 3 bases short and J 6 bases short, with 15 bases between.

This rearrangement joins TRBV19 to TRBJ1-1, with TRBD1 matching 11 bases. Germline CDR1 reads LNHDA; CDR2 reads SQIVND (reference sequence). This CDR3 has 14 residues. V lost 4 bases to trimming and J lost 5 bases; unmatched junction nucleotides: 3. The CDR3 loop is CASSTGTGGTEAFF. The CDR3 coding sequence is TGTGCCAGTAGTACCGGGACAGGGGGAACTGAAGCTTTCTTT.

CDR3 amino acids: CASSFRDGISSYNEQFF. CDR3 in DNA: TGTGCCAGCAGCTTCCGGGACGGTATAAGCTCCTACAATGAGCAGTTCTTC. The chain links TRBV7-2 to TRBJ2-1; the D call may be TRBD1 or TRBD2 (5 bases each). The CDR3 contains 17 residues. Germline values: CDR1 SGHTA, CDR2 FQGNSA. Trimming stripped 3 bases from V and 0 bases from J, with 15 bases between.

V is TRBV5-3 and J is TRBJ1-5; D is undetermined. TRBV5-3 has ORF status, its function being uncertain. Trimming left V 4 bases short and J 5 bases short, with 13 bases between. The CDR3 is 14 residues long. CDR3 DNA: TGTGCCAGAAGCGCCGGGAATTTCTATCAGCCCCAGCATTTT. It yields the protein CARSAGNFYQPQHF.

The V and J genes are TRBV9 and TRBJ2-1, with TRBD2 matching over 12 bases. The CDR3 spans 16 residues. The germline gives CDR1 SGDLS, CDR2 YYNGEE. V was clipped by 0 bases and J by 5 bases; unmatched bases: 3. CDR3 region: CASSVELAGGHNEQFF. Here the CDR3 DNA reads TGTGCCAGCAGCGTAGAACTAGCGGGAGGTCACAATGAGCAGTTCTTC.

The rearrangement joins TRBV2 to TRBJ2-3; D may be TRBD2 (7 bases). Germline V gives CDR1 SNHLY, CDR2 FYNNEI. V shed 2 bases and J shed 2 bases, with 14 bases lying between them. The CDR3 runs to 16 residues. The CDR3 spells CASSERGGSNTDTQYF. CDR3 DNA: TGTGCCAGCAGTGAAAGGGGGGGATCAAACACAGATACGCAGTATTTT.